The 4 T cell receptor beta chains below all came from one sample that was sequenced in a study of STAT5B mutations in CD4+ large granular lymphocyte leukemia (dated by TCRdb to between 2021 and 2023). Library preparation was by the immunoSEQ multiplex PCR assay. The table comes from immuneACCESS by way of TCRdb, which keeps in-frame sequences with V and J called. Part of the clones is missing from these tables; in studies checked, under half for an unresolved V gene and the rest for unknown reasons. Within this sample are about 24,000 clones, with around 78% of them counted one time only. Over 0.4% of the sample is in the top ten clones. The sequenced sample consisted of CD4+ T cells from blood buffy coats. The receptors were sampled from a human donor in good health.

The chain uses TRBV27 and TRBJ1-2; TRBD1 matches at 9 bases. The CDR3 runs to 16 residues. Trimming took 5 bases from V and 8 from J; bases not matched to a gene: 15. Germline values: CDR1 MNHEY, CDR2 SMNVEV (reference sequence). In DNA form, the CDR3 reads TGTGCCAGCAGTCCCCTGGGGGACAGGGTGGCAAAAGGCTACACCTTC. It yields the protein CASSPLGDRVAKGYTF.

The chain employs TRBV18 and TRBJ1-3, with 7 bases matching TRBD1. The CDR3 is 15 residues long. CDR1 is KGHSH, CDR2 LQKENI, per germline. V trimming: 6 bases; J trimming: 0 bases; junction bases outside the gene matches: 5. DNA for the CDR3: TGTGCCAGCTCGGGGGACAGCTTCTCTGGAAACACCATATATTTT. It encodes CASSGDSFSGNTIYF.

In DNA, the CDR3 is TGTGCCAGCAGCCCCCAACAGGACGTAGGAAACACCATATATTTT. Amino acids: CASSPQQDVGNTIYF. The chain carries TRBV9 and TRBJ1-3, with D possibly being TRBD1 (5 bases). This CDR3 spans 15 amino acids. Trimming shortened V by 4 bases and J by 4 bases, and 15 bases separated the two germline ends. Per the germline V gene, CDR1 is SGDLS and CDR2 is YYNGEE.

The rearrangement uses TRBV4-1 and TRBJ2-3, with TRBD1 identical over 7 bases. The CDR3 loop spans 16 amino acids. After removal of 4 bases from V and 3 bases from J, the junction contained 10 bases not matched to a gene. Germline values: CDR1 MGHRA, CDR2 YSYEKL. CDR3 in amino acids: CASSRSGQANTDTQYF. The DNA of the CDR3 is TGCGCCAGCAGCCGTTCCGGACAGGCGAATACAGATACGCAGTATTTT.